The 16 T cell receptor beta chains given below trace back to one sample, sequenced in a study of cytomegalovirus exposure and HLA in healthy donors. Use of 60 Vbeta and 13 Jbeta primers characterized the PCR. The protocol was immunoSEQ multiplex PCR, while the TCRdb copy is restricted to in-frame clones and leaves out a portion. The data hold hundreds of thousands of clones, with roughly 82% observed a single time. The sample was PBMCs. All receptors come from a man aged 35 to 55 in good health and CMV-seropositive.

The CDR3: CASSLELFYNEQFF. The CDR3 DNA sequence: TGTGCCAGCAGCTTAGAACTATTCTACAATGAGCAGTTCTTC. This chain uses TRBV7-6 with TRBJ2-1; D unresolved. CDR1 and CDR2 (germline): SGHVS, FNYEAQ. CDR3 length: 14 residues. Trimming stripped 1 base from V and 3 bases from J, with 7 bases between.

The V gene is TRBV12-5, the J gene TRBJ1-5, with TRBD1 as a possible D gene (5 bases). The germline CDR1 and CDR2 sequences are LGHNT and FRNRAP. Trimming stripped 6 bases from V and 1 base from J, with 16 bases between. CDR3 length: 16 residues. For the CDR3, the DNA is TGTGCTAGTGGCCTCTGGGGGGGTGACAGCAATCAGCCCCAGCATTTT. Encoded protein: CASGLWGGDSNQPQHF. Full variable domain (remainder filled in from reference TRBV12-5 and TRBJ1-5): DARVTQTPRHKVTEMGQEVTMRCQPILGHNTVFWYRQTMMQGLELLAYFRNRAPLDDSGMPKDRFSAEMPDATLATLKIQPSEPRDSAVYFCASGLWGGDSNQPQHFGDGTRLSIL.

The V and J genes are TRBV18 and TRBJ2-2, with D possibly TRBD2 on 5 matching bases. Germline CDR1 and CDR2: KGHSH and LQKENI. V was trimmed by 6 bases and J by 5 bases, leaving 19 bases between them. The CDR3 spans 16 residues. The CDR3 bases are TGTGCCAGCTCTCGAATCCGTCCAAGGGAGACCGGGGAGCTGTTTTTT. Amino acid sequence: CASSRIRPRETGELFF. The variable domain in full, completed from reference TRBV18 and TRBJ2-2, reads NAGVMQNPRHLVRRRGQEARLRCSPMKGHSHVYWYRQLPEEGLKFMVYLQKENIIDESGMPKERFSAEFPKEGPSILRIQQVVRGDSAAYFCASSRIRPRETGELFFGEGSRLTVL.

The rearrangement joins TRBV5-6 to TRBJ2-7, with D perhaps matching TRBD2 (5 bases). The CDR3 is made up of 14 amino acids. Trimming pared 2 bases from V and 2 bases from J, leaving 11 bases between. Per germline, CDR1 SGHDT and CDR2 YYEEEE. The CDR3 DNA follows: TGTGCCAGCAGCTTTGCAGCGGCCCCCTACGAGCAGTACGTC. Residues: CASSFAAAPYEQYV.

This clone was counted a few times. V usage is TRBV7-9 and J usage is TRBJ1-2, with 7 bases lining up with TRBD1. This CDR3 has 12 amino acids. The J segment lost 8 bases and the V segment lost 4 bases, leaving 4 bases of the junction unmatched. From germline, CDR1 is SEHNR and CDR2 FQNEAQ (reference sequence). CDR3 protein: CASSSGDSGYTF. Written as DNA, the CDR3 is TGTGCCAGCAGCTCTGGGGACAGCGGCTACACCTTC.

The chain combines TRBV21-1 with TRBJ2-5; TRBD1, the table's D call, lacks a check against the DNA. TRBV21-1 is shown as a pseudogene. CDR3 length: 14 amino acids. CDR3 sequence (DNA): TGTGCCAGCACCAGGGAACCTCTTCAAGAGACCCAGTACTTC. Residues: CASTREPLQETQYF.

This chain uses TRBV29-1 with TRBJ2-1, with 10 bases that match TRBD2. This CDR3 contains 15 residues. In germline, CDR1 is SQVTM, CDR2 ANQGSEA. V trimming: 3 bases; J trimming: 0 bases; junction bases outside the gene matches: 2. DNA for the CDR3: TGCAGCGTTGAGGAGCGGGAGGGCTCCTACAATGAGCAGTTCTTC. As protein: CSVEEREGSYNEQFF.

This chain connects TRBV4-1 to TRBJ2-3; D not certain. V was shortened by 0 bases and J by 10 bases, with 11 bases between the two germline ends. Germline values: CDR1 MGHRA, CDR2 YSYEKL. This CDR3 is 13 amino acids long. The CDR3 protein is CASSQDRLTAQYF. CDR3 coding DNA: TGCGCCAGCAGCCAAGATCGCTTAACTGCGCAGTATTTT.

The chain combines TRBV10-1 with TRBJ2-1; the match to TRBD2 covers 7 bases. Germline V CDR1 and CDR2: WNHNN, SYGVQD (reference sequence). J was trimmed by 7 bases and V by 2 bases; bases with no gene match: 8. The CDR3 consists of 15 residues. DNA of the CDR3: TGCGCCAGCAGTGAGGTCGCGGGAGCGGGTAATGAGCAGTTCTTC. This encodes CASSEVAGAGNEQFF.

The rearrangement links TRBV2 to TRBJ2-1, with 8 positions matching TRBD2. The V and J ends lost 4 bases and 0 bases, in that order; junction bases with no gene match: 8. The V gene's germline CDR1 is SNHLY and CDR2 FYNNEI. CDR3 size: 17 residues. CDR3 sequence reads: CASSVTGGGGSYNEQFF. Written as DNA, the CDR3 is TGTGCCAGCAGTGTAACCGGGGGGGGAGGCTCCTACAATGAGCAGTTCTTC.

The rearrangement uses TRBV18 and TRBJ2-3, with TRBD1 identical over 8 bases. The CDR3 is 15 amino acids. The germline CDR1 and CDR2 sequences are KGHSH and LQKENI. V lost 2 bases, J lost 6 bases, and 7 bases stayed unmatched. Here the CDR3 DNA reads TGTGCCAGCTCACCAGCAGGGGGCGCGGGGGATACGCAGTATTTT. Translated, it gives CASSPAGGAGDTQYF.

The sample holds a few counts of this clone. The J gene is TRBJ2-7, the V gene TRBV18, with no clear D. Germline CDR1 and CDR2: KGHSH and LQKENI. V was pared by 2 bases and J by 3 bases, with 8 bases between. The CDR3 consists of 13 residues. This chain's CDR3 is CASSPGQLYEQYF. The CDR3 DNA reads as TGTGCCAGCTCACCAGGGCAGCTCTACGAGCAGTACTTC.

The V call is TRBV7-9, the J call TRBJ2-5, with a tentative D call TRBD1 (6 bases). Near its end, the DNA agrees better with TRBJ2-7, so the J call may be wrong. The CDR3 extends over 16 amino acids. From germline, CDR1 is SEHNR and CDR2 FQNEAQ (reference sequence). DNA of the CDR3: TGTGCCAGCAGCGCGCCGACAGGCTGGAGCTCCTACGAGCAGTACTTC. Its protein product is CASSAPTGWSSYEQYF.

The chain joins TRBV14 to TRBJ2-5, with TRBD1 identical over 8 bases. The CDR3 has 17 residues. Germline V gives CDR1 SGHDN, CDR2 FVKESK. The trim removed 2 bases at V and 6 bases at J, leaving 14 bases unmatched. The CDR3 protein is CASSQTVDRGILKTQYF. CDR3 bases: TGTGCCAGCAGCCAAACAGTCGACAGGGGTATTTTGAAGACCCAGTACTTC.

The chain couples TRBV5-1 to TRBJ1-2, with D uncertain. The CDR3 sequence is 15 residues long. Germline CDR1 is SGHRS and CDR2 is YFSETQ. Trimming took 0 bases from V and 8 from J, leaving 17 bases between them. This CDR3 reads CASSLERSSYGGYTF. CDR3 bases: TGCGCCAGCAGCTTGGAGCGTAGTAGCTATGGAGGCTACACCTTC. Full variable domain (remainder filled in from reference TRBV5-1 and TRBJ1-2): KAGVTQTPRYLIKTRGQQVTLSCSPISGHRSVSWYQQTPGQGLQFLFEYFSETQRNKGNFPGRFSGRQFSNSRSEMNVSTLELGDSALYLCASSLERSSYGGYTFGSGTRLTVV.

The rearrangement joins TRBV6-1 to TRBJ1-1; no reliable D call. CDR1 is MNHNS, CDR2 SASEGT, per germline. V lost 8 bases and J lost 7, with 11 bases in between. This CDR3 has 11 amino acids. DNA for the CDR3: TGTGCCAGCGGGCGGGCTCTTGAAGCTTTCTTT. Residues: CASGRALEAFF.